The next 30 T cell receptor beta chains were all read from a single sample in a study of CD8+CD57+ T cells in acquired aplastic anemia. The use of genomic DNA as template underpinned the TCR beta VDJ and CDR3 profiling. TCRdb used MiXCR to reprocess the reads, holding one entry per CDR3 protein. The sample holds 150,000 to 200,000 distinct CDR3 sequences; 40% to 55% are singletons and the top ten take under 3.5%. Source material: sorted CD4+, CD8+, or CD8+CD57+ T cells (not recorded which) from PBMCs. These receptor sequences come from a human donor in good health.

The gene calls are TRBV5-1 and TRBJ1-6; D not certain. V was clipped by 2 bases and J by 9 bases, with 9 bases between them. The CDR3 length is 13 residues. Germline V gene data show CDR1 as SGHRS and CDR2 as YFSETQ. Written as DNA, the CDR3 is TGCGCCAGCAGCTTAGGTGGATCTTCACCCCTCCACTTT. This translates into CASSLGGSSPLHF.

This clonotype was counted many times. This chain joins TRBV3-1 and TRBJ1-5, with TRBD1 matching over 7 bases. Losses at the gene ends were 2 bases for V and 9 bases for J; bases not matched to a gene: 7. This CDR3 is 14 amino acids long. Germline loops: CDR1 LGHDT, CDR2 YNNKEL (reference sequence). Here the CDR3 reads CASSQQTGFTPQHF. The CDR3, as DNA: TGTGCCAGCAGCCAACAGACAGGGTTCACGCCCCAGCATTTT.

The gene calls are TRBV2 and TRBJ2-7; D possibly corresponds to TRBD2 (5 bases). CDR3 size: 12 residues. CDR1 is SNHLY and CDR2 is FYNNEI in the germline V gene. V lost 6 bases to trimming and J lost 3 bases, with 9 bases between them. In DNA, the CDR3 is TGTGCCAGCAGGGTAGCGAGCTACGAGCAGTACTTC. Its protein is CASRVASYEQYF.

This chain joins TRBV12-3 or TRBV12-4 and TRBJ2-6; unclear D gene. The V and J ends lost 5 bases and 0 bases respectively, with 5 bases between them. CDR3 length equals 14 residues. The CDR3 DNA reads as TGTGCCAGCAGTCCCGCCTCTGGGGCCAACGTCCTGACTTTC. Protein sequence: CASSPASGANVLTF.

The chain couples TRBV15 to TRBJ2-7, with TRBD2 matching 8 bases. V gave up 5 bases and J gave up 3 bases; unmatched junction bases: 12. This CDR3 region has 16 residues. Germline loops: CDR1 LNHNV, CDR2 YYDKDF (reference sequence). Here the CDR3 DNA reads TGTGCCACCAGCGAGAGCGGGGGCTCGGGGGGCTACGAGCAGTACTTC. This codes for CATSESGGSGGYEQYF.

DNA for the CDR3: TGTGCCAGCAGCTACGGACTACTCTACGAGCAGTACTTC. It yields the protein CASSYGLLYEQYF. The J gene is TRBJ2-7, the V gene TRBV6-5; TRBD2 is a possible D gene (6 bases). Germline V gene data show CDR1 as MNHEY and CDR2 as SVGAGI. The CDR3 has 13 residues. V lost 6 bases, J lost 3 bases, and 12 bases lay in between.

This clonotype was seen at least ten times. The CDR3 loop is CASSQGWNLGSDTQYF. The DNA of the CDR3 is TGTGCCAGCAGCCAAGGATGGAATTTGGGATCAGATACGCAGTATTTT. This chain links TRBV14 with TRBJ2-3; D not certain. CDR3 length: 16 residues. The V gene lost 1 base and the J gene lost 4 bases, with 15 bases spanning the gap. Per germline, CDR1 SGHDN and CDR2 FVKESK.

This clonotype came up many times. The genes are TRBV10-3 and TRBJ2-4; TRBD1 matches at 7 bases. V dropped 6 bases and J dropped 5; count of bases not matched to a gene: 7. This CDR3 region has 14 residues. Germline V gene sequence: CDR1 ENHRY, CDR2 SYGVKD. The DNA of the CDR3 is TGTGCCATCAGAAAGGGACAGTCGGAAAACATTCAGTACTTC. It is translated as CAIRKGQSENIQYF.

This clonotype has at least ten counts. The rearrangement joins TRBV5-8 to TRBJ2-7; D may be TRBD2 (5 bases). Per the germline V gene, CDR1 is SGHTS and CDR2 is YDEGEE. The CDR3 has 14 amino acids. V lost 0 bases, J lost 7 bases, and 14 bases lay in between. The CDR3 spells CASSLGGSAVEQYF. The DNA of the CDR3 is TGTGCCAGCAGCTTGGGCGGGTCCGCTGTGGAGCAGTACTTC.

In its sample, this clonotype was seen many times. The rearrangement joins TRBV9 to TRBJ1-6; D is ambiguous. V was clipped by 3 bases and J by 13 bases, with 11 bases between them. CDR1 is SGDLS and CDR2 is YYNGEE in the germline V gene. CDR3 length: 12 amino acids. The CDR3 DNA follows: TGTGCCAGCAGCGACTCGATTGGGCCCCTCCACTTT. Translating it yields CASSDSIGPLHF.

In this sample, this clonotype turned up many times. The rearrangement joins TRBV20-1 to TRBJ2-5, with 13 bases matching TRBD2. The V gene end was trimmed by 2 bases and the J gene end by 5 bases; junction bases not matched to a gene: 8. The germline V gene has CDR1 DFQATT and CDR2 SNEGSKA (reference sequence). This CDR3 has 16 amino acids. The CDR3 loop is CSARKGLAGRPETQYF. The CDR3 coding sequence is TGCAGTGCTAGAAAGGGACTAGCGGGAAGGCCTGAGACCCAGTACTTC.

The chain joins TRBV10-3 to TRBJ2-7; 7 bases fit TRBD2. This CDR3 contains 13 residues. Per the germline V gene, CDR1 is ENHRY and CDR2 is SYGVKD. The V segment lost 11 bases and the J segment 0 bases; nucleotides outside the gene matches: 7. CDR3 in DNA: TGTGCCTCACCCCCTAGCGGCTCCTACGAGCAGTACTTC. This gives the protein CASPPSGSYEQYF.

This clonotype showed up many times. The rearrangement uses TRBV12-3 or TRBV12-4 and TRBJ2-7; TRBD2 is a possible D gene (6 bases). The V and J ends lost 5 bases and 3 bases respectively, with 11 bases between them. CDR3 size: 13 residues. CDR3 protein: CASSVGLRYEQYF. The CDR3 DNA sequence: TGTGCCAGCAGTGTGGGACTGCGCTACGAGCAGTACTTC.

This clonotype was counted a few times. The CDR3 DNA reads TGTGCCAGCAGTGAAATCGATTCACCCCTCCACTTT. Translated: CASSEIDSPLHF. The chain has TRBV2 and TRBJ1-6; D not certain. Germline values: CDR1 SNHLY, CDR2 FYNNEI. The CDR3 sequence is 12 residues long. Trimming removed 2 bases at V and 8 bases at J, with 4 bases between. Together with reference TRBV2 and TRBJ1-6, the CDR3 gives the full variable domain: EPEVTQTPSHQVTQMGQEVILRCVPISNHLYFYWYRQILGQKVEFLVSFYNNEISEKSEIFDDQFSVERPDGSNFTLKIRSTKLEDSAMYFCASSEIDSPLHFGNGTRLTVT.

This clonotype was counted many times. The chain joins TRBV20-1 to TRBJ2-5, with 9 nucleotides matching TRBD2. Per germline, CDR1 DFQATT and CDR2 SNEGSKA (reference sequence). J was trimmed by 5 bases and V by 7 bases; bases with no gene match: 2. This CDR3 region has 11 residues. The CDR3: CSGTSDETQYF. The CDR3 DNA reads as TGCAGTGGGACTAGCGATGAGACCCAGTACTTC.

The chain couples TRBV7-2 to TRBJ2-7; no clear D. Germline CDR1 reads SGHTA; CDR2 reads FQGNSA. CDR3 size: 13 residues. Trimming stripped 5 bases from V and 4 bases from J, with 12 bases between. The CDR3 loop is CASSTLKTYEQYF. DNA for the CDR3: TGTGCCAGCAGCACCCTAAAGACTTACGAGCAGTACTTC.

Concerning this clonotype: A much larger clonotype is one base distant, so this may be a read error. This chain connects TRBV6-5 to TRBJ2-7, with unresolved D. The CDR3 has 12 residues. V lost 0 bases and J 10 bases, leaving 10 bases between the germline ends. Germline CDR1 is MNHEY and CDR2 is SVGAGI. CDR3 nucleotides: TGTGCCAGCAGTTACTCTAACCCCGATCAGTACTTC. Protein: CASSYSNPDQYF.

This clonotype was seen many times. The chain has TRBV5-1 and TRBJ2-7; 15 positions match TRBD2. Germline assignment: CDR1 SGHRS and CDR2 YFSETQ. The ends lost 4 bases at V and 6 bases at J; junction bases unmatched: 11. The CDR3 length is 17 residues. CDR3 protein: CASSPAGLAGGVLEQYF. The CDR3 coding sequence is TGCGCCAGCAGCCCTGCGGGACTAGCGGGAGGTGTGCTCGAGCAGTACTTC.

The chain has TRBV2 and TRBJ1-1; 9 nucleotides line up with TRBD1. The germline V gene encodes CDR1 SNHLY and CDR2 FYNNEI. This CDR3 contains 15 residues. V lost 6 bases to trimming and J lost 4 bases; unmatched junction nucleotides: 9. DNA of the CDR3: TGTGCCAGCAGATCTCCGGGACAGGGATTCACTGAAGCTTTCTTT. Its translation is CASRSPGQGFTEAFF.

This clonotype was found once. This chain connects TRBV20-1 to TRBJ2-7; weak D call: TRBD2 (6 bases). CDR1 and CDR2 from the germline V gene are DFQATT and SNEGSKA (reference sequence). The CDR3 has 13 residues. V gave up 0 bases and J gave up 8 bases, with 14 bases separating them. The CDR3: CSARDVPGLQQYF. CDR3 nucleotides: TGCAGTGCTAGAGACGTTCCGGGACTGCAGCAGTACTTC.

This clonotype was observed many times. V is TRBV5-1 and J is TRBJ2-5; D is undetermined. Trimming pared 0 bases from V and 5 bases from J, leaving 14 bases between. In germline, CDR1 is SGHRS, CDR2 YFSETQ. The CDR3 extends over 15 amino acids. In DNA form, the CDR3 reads TGCGCCAGCAGCTTGGGCGCTGGAACCGCGGAGACCCAGTACTTC. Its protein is CASSLGAGTAETQYF.

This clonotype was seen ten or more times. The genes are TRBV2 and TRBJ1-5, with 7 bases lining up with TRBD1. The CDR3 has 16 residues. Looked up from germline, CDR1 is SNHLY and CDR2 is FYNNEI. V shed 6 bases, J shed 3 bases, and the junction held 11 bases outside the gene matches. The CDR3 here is CASREMAGTVNQPQHF. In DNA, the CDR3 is TGTGCCAGCAGGGAGATGGCCGGGACAGTCAATCAGCCCCAGCATTTT.

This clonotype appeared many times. CDR3 nucleotide sequence: TGTGCCAGTAGCCCCGGAGCCCGAGAAGAGACCCAGTACTTC. The encoded protein is CASSPGAREETQYF. The rearrangement links TRBV19 to TRBJ2-5; D is undetermined. The V end lost 6 bases, the J end lost 3 bases, and 14 bases lay between the germline ends. CDR3 size: 14 residues. Germline CDR1 and CDR2: LNHDA and SQIVND (reference sequence).

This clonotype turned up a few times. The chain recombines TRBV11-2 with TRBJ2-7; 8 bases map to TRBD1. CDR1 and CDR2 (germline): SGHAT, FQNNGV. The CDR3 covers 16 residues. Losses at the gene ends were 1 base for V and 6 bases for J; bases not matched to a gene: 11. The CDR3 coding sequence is TGTGCCAGCAGCTTAGGATCCCGGACAGGGCGCGGCGAGCAGTACTTC. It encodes CASSLGSRTGRGEQYF.

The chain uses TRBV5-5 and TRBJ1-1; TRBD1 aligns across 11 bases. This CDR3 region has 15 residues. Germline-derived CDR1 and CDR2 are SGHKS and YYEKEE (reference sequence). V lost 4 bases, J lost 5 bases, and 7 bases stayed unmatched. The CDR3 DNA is TGTGCCAGCAGCCCGAGGACAGGGGGCCTAACTGAAGCTTTCTTT. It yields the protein CASSPRTGGLTEAFF.

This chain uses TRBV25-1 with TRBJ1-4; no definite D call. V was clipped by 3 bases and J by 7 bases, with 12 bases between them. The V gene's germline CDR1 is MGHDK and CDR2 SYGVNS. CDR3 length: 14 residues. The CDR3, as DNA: TGTGCCAGCAGTGATCAAGGGATCGGTGAAAAACTGTTTTTT. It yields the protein CASSDQGIGEKLFF.

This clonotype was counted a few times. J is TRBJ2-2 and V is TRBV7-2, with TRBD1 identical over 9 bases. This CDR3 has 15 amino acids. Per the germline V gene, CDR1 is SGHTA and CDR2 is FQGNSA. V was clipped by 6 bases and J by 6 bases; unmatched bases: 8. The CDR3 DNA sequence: TGTGCCAGCAGAGGACAGGGGAATAATCCCGGGGAGCTGTTTTTT. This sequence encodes CASRGQGNNPGELFF.

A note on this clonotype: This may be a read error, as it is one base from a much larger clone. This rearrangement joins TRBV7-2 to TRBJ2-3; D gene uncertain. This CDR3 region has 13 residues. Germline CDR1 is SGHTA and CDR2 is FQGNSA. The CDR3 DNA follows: TGTGCCAGCAGCCACGCCTTCACAGATACGCTGTATTTT. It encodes CASSHAFTDTLYF.

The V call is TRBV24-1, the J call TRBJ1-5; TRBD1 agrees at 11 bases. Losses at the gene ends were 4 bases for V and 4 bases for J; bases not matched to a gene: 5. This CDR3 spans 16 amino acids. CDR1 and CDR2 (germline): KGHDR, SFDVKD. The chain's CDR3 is CATSDKGQGVNQPQHF. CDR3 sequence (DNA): TGTGCCACCAGTGACAAGGGACAGGGGGTGAATCAGCCCCAGCATTTT.

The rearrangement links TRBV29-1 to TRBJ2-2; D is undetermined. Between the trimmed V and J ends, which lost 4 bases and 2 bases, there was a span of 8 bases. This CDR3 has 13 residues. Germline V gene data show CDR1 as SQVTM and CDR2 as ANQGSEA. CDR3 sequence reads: CSVAQINTGELFF. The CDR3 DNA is TGCAGCGTTGCCCAGATCAACACCGGGGAGCTGTTTTTT.